This T cell receptor beta chain was recovered during a study of technical replicates of blood from a few donors. TCRdb's copy holds only in-frame clones and misses some; the assay was immunoSEQ multiplex PCR. The sample carries under 90,000 clones, 98% recorded once. This clonotype originated in a human donor in good health. Sequencing was carried out using T cells isolated from PBMCs.

CDR3 region: CATLGTEPTNYGYTF. In DNA form, the CDR3 reads TGTGCCACCCTTGGGACAGAACCTACTAACTATGGCTACACCTTC. The rearrangement links TRBV6-5 to TRBJ1-2; TRBD1 matches at 7 bases. The CDR3 totals 15 residues. The V segment lost 10 bases and the J segment 0 bases; nucleotides outside the gene matches: 11. Germline V CDR1 and CDR2: MNHEY, SVGAGI.